A selection of T cell receptor beta chains follows, all from one sample in a study of cytomegalovirus exposure and HLA in healthy donors. TCRdb's copy holds only in-frame clones and misses some; the assay was immunoSEQ multiplex PCR. The table shows more than 140,000 clones, with about 80% occurring only once. Sequencing input: PBMCs. The receptor source for this set is a man under 40 in good health and CMV-seropositive. Both conserved end residues are part of each CDR3. D genes are given only for firm matches. Some rows have no size entry. The others give once, few or many, or a class for an expanded clone.

j_gene	d_gene	abundance	v_gene	CDR3aa	CDR3nt
TRBJ2-1	TRBD2	-	TRBV5-1	CASSVGLAHYNEQFF	TGCGCCAGCAGCGTTGGACTAGCGCACTACAATGAGCAGTTCTTC
TRBJ1-2	TRBD1	-	TRBV28	CASTPKRQGAHGYTF	TGTGCCAGCACCCCTAAGAGACAGGGGGCGCATGGCTACACCTTC
TRBJ2-7	-	-	TRBV19	CASSISYRYYEQYF	TGTGCCAGTAGTATATCGTACAGGTACTACGAGCAGTACTTC
TRBJ2-1	-	-	TRBV19	CASSPTVYNEQFF	TGTGCCAGTAGCCCGACAGTCTACAATGAGCAGTTCTTC
TRBJ2-3	TRBD2	-	TRBV29-1	CSGGLVSSTQYF	TGCAGCGGGGGACTAGTGTCGAGTACGCAGTATTTT
TRBJ1-2	TRBD1	few	TRBV19	CASSRDRSYGYTF	TGTGCCAGTAGCAGGGACAGGTCCTATGGCTACACCTTC
TRBJ2-5	TRBD1	once	TRBV19	CASSMANRGLGASRGETQYF	TGTGCCAGTAGTATGGCGAACAGGGGGCTCGGGGCGAGCAGAGGCGAGACCCAGTACTTC
TRBJ1-5	TRBD1	-	TRBV28	CASRNGTGAFYSNQPQHF	TGTGCCAGCAGGAACGGGACAGGGGCCTTCTATAGCAATCAGCCCCAGCATTTT
TRBJ2-1	TRBD2	-	TRBV29-1	CSVGPGPLAGVYNEQFF	TGCAGCGTTGGACCGGGCCCGCTAGCGGGGGTCTACAATGAGCAGTTCTTC
TRBJ2-1	TRBD2	few	TRBV9	CASSAYGGLAVEQFF	TGTGCCAGCAGCGCCTATGGGGGACTAGCGGTTGAGCAGTTCTTC
TRBJ1-2	-	-	TRBV11-3	CASSLRTVPYGYTF	TGTGCCAGCAGCCTCAGGACAGTGCCCTATGGCTACACCTTC
TRBJ2-6	-	-	TRBV5-4	CASSTVFSGANVLTF	TGTGCCAGCAGCACGGTCTTCTCTGGGGCCAACGTCCTGACTTTC
TRBJ2-2	TRBD2	-	TRBV19	CASSGAGGVGELFF	TGTGCCAGTAGTGGAGCGGGGGGGGTCGGGGAGCTGTTTTTT
TRBJ1-5	TRBD1	few	TRBV19	CASSVGTGYSNQPQHF	TGTGCCAGTAGTGTCGGGACAGGATATAGCAATCAGCCCCAGCATTTT
TRBJ1-5	-	-	TRBV29-1	CSALPGGNQPQHF	TGCAGCGCCCTCCCCGGGGGCAATCAGCCCCAGCATTTT
TRBJ2-2	TRBD2	-	TRBV2	CASVPGTRQNTGELFF	TGTGCCAGCGTTCCCGGGACTAGACAAAACACCGGGGAGCTGTTTTTT
TRBJ1-1	-	-	TRBV4-1	CASSQIQGGEAFF	TGCGCCAGCAGCCAGATACAGGGAGGGGAAGCTTTCTTT
TRBJ1-1	-	-	TRBV7-2	CASSSRGGNTEAFF	TGTGCCAGCAGCTCCCGAGGGGGGAACACTGAAGCTTTCTTT
TRBJ2-7	TRBD1	once	TRBV5-4	CASSRDRAIEQYF	TGTGCCAGCAGCCGGGACAGGGCAATTGAGCAGTACTTC
TRBJ2-7	-	-	TRBV7-9	CASSYSGTNYEQYF	TGTGCCAGCAGCTATTCCGGGACAAACTACGAGCAGTACTTC
TRBJ2-1	-	few	TRBV7-9	CASSLSPGLNEQFF	TGTGCCAGCAGCTTAAGTCCAGGGTTGAATGAGCAGTTCTTC
TRBJ2-5	-	-	TRBV28	CATRGGLQETQYF	TGTGCCACCAGGGGGGGGCTCCAAGAGACCCAGTACTTC
TRBJ2-6	-	once	TRBV5-5	CASSLVGVGGANVLTF	TGTGCCAGCAGCTTGGTAGGGGTAGGGGGGGCCAACGTCCTGACTTTC
TRBJ2-1	TRBD2	-	TRBV5-1	CASSLVSGLAGEEQFF	TGCGCCAGCAGCTTGGTCTCGGGGCTAGCGGGAGAGGAGCAGTTCTTC
TRBJ2-3	-	-	TRBV27	CASSNTDTQYF	TGTGCCAGCAGCAACACAGATACGCAGTATTTT
TRBJ2-3	TRBD2	once	TRBV10-2	CASKERGSDTQYF	TGCGCCAGCAAGGAGCGGGGGTCAGATACGCAGTATTTT
TRBJ2-7	-	-	TRBV11-2	CASSSGLRDEQYF	TGTGCCAGCAGCTCCGGACTGAGAGACGAGCAGTACTTC
TRBJ2-3	-	once	TRBV2	CASSEANPDTQYF	TGTGCCAGCAGTGAGGCAAACCCAGATACGCAGTATTTT
TRBJ1-1	-	-	TRBV5-1	CASSLDRVSTEAFF	TGCGCCAGCAGCTTGGACAGGGTTAGCACTGAAGCTTTCTTT
TRBJ1-5	-	-	TRBV27	CASRRPGVGQPQHF	TGTGCCAGCAGACGTCCGGGGGTCGGGCAGCCCCAGCATTTT
TRBJ1-5	TRBD1	-	TRBV6-5	CASSYSVRDRRHF	TGTGCCAGCAGTTACAGCGTCCGGGACAGGCGGCATTTT
TRBJ2-5	TRBD2	-	TRBV7-9	CASSHSGSGQETQYF	TGTGCCAGCAGCCATAGCGGGAGCGGACAAGAGACCCAGTACTTC
TRBJ2-3	-	-	TRBV7-2	CASSPRERDTQYF	TGTGCCAGCAGTCCCAGGGAAAGGGATACGCAGTATTTT
TRBJ1-1	TRBD1	-	TRBV25-1	CASTQGVTEAFF	TGTGCCAGCACACAGGGGGTCACTGAAGCTTTCTTT
TRBJ1-3	-	-	TRBV4-1	CASSQDGSGGNTIYF	TGCGCCAGCAGCCAAGATGGAAGCGGCGGAAACACCATATATTTT
TRBJ1-5	TRBD1	-	TRBV28	CASSLGQGGRQPQHF	TGTGCCAGCAGCCTGGGACAGGGGGGAAGACAGCCCCAGCATTTT
TRBJ2-2	-	-	TRBV6-6	CASSLGGNTGELFF	TGTGCCAGCAGTTTAGGCGGGAACACCGGGGAGCTGTTTTTT
TRBJ2-5	TRBD1	-	TRBV5-1	CASSLVDRGIYETQYF	TGCGCCAGCAGCTTGGTGGACAGGGGGATCTATGAGACCCAGTACTTC
TRBJ1-1	TRBD1	-	TRBV15	CATSRGGGGGEAFF	TGTGCCACCAGCAGAGGAGGGGGCGGCGGTGAAGCTTTCTTT
TRBJ2-5	-	-	TRBV11-2	CASSTPGLETQYF	TGTGCCAGCAGCACCCCAGGGTTGGAGACCCAGTACTTC
TRBJ2-3	TRBD1	once	TRBV7-9	CASSLQGRSTDTQYF	TGTGCCAGCAGCCTACAGGGGCGAAGCACAGATACGCAGTATTTT
TRBJ2-5	-	-	TRBV5-1	CASSLEGRSREAQYF	TGCGCCAGCAGCTTGGAGGGCCGGTCTAGGGAGGCCCAGTACTTC
TRBJ1-1	-	-	TRBV4-3	CASSQAFGYMNTEAFF	TGCGCCAGCAGCCAAGCTTTCGGGTACATGAACACTGAAGCTTTCTTT
TRBJ2-2	TRBD1	once	TRBV5-1	CASSTQGALGELFF	TGCGCCAGCAGTACACAGGGGGCTCTCGGGGAGCTGTTTTTT
TRBJ2-6	-	-	TRBV4-2	CASSQDGAGGANVLTF	TGTGCCAGCAGCCAAGATGGGGCGGGAGGGGCCAACGTCCTGACTTTC
TRBJ1-1	-	once	TRBV28	CASSLWGGTFTEAFF	TGTGCCAGCAGTTTATGGGGTGGGACTTTTACTGAAGCTTTCTTT
TRBJ2-1	TRBD2	-	TRBV19	CASRAGGKNEQFF	TGTGCCAGCAGAGCGGGAGGGAAGAATGAGCAGTTCTTC
TRBJ1-3	-	few	TRBV7-9	CASSFGTLQGPGNTIYF	TGTGCCAGCAGCTTCGGGACACTTCAAGGCCCTGGAAACACCATATATTTT
TRBJ2-7	TRBD1	-	TRBV29-1	CSVEDGQGSNYEQYF	TGCAGCGTTGAAGATGGACAGGGCTCTAACTACGAGCAGTACTTC
TRBJ2-1	TRBD2	-	TRBV28	CASRPGGGGYNEQFF	TGTGCCAGCAGGCCTGGGGGCGGGGGGTACAATGAGCAGTTCTTC
TRBJ2-3	-	-	TRBV11-2	CASSLGSRDTQYF	TGTGCCAGCAGCTTAGGTTCTCGGGATACGCAGTATTTT
TRBJ1-1	TRBD1	once	TRBV4-1	CASSQDLRTGQDRLYKNTEAFF	TGCGCCAGCAGCCAAGATCTGAGGACAGGCCAGGACCGACTCTATAAGAACACTGAAGCTTTCTTT
TRBJ1-1	-	-	TRBV18	CASSPTLNTEAFF	TGTGCCAGCTCACCAACACTGAACACTGAAGCTTTCTTT
TRBJ1-5	TRBD1	-	TRBV6-6	CASKPGQGSFNQPQHF	TGTGCCAGCAAACCGGGACAGGGCAGTTTTAATCAGCCCCAGCATTTT
TRBJ2-3	TRBD2	-	TRBV28	CASSPYRGDTDTQYF	TGTGCCAGCAGTCCTTACCGGGGGGACACAGATACGCAGTATTTT
TRBJ2-1	TRBD2	-	TRBV7-2	CATLAGGGQNEQFF	TGTGCCACCCTAGCGGGGGGGGGCCAAAATGAGCAGTTCTTC
TRBJ2-7	TRBD2	few	TRBV5-4	CASSWGLAGGYEQYF	TGTGCCAGCAGCTGGGGACTAGCGGGAGGATACGAGCAGTACTTC